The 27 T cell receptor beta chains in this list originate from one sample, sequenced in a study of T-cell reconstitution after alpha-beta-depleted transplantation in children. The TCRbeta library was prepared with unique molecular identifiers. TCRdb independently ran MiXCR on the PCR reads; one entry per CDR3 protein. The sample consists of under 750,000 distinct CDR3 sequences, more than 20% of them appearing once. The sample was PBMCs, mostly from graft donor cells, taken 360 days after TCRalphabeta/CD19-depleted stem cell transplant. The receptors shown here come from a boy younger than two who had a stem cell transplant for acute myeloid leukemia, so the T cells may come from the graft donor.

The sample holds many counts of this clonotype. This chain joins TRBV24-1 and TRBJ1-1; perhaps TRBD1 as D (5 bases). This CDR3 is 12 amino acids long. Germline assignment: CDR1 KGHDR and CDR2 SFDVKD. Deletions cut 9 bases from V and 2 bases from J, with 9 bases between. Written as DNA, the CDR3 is TGTGCCACCCCTCAGGGTAACACTGAAGCTTTCTTT. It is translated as CATPQGNTEAFF.

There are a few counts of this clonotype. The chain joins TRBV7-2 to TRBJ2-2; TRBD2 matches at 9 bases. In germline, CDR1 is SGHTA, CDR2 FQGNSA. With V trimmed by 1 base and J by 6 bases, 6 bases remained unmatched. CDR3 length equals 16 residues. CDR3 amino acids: CASSLGRGGPAGELFF. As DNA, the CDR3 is TGTGCCAGCAGCTTAGGGCGGGGGGGCCCAGCCGGGGAGCTGTTTTTT. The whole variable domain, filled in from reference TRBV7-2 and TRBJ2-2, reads GAGVSQSPSNKVTEKGKDVELRCDPISGHTALYWYRQSLGQGLEFLIYFQGNSAPDKSGLPSDRFSAERTGGSVSTLTIQRTQQEDSAVYLCASSLGRGGPAGELFFGEGSRLTVL.

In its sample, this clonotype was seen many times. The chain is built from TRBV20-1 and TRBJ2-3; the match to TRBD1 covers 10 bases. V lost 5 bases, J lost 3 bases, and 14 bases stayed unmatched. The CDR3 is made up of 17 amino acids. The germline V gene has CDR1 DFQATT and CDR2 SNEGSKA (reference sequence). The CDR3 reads CSAERASGQGFTDTQYF. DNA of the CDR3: TGCAGTGCTGAGAGAGCCTCGGGACAGGGGTTTACAGATACGCAGTATTTT.

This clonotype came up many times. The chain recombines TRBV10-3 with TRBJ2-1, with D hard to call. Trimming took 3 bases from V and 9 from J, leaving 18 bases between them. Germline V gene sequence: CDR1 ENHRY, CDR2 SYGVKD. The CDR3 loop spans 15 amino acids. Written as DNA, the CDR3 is TGTGCCATCAGTGATGCACGGGTAGAGATTGGTGAGCAGTTCTTC. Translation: CAISDARVEIGEQFF.

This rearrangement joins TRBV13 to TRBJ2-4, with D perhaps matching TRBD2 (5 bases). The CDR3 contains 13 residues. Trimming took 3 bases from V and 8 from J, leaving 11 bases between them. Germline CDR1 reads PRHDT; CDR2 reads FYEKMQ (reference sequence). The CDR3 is CASSFRESDIQYF. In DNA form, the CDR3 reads TGTGCCAGCAGCTTCCGGGAATCCGACATTCAGTACTTC. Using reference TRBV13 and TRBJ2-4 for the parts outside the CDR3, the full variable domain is AAGVIQSPRHLIKEKRETATLKCYPIPRHDTVYWYQQGPGQDPQFLISFYEKMQSDKGSIPDRFSAQQFSDYHSELNMSSLELGDSALYFCASSFRESDIQYFGAGTRLSVL.

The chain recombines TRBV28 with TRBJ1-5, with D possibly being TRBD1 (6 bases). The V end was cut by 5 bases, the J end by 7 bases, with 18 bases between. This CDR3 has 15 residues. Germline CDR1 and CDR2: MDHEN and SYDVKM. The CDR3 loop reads CASSSRFTGRQPQHF. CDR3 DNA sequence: TGTGCCAGCAGTAGCCGTTTCACAGGGCGGCAGCCCCAGCATTTT.

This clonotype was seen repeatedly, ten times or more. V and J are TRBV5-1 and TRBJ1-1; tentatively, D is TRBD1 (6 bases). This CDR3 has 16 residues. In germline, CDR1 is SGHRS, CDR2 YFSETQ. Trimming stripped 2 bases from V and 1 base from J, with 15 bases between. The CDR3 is CASSFTPGHQNTEAFF. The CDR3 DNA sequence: TGCGCCAGCAGCTTTACGCCGGGACACCAGAACACTGAAGCTTTCTTT.

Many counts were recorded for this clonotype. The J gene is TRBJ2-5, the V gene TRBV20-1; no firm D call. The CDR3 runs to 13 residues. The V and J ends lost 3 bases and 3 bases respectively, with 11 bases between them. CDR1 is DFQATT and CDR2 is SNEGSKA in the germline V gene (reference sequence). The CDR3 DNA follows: TGCAGTGCTAGGCGACATTCGGAAGAGACCCAGTACTTC. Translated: CSARRHSEETQYF.

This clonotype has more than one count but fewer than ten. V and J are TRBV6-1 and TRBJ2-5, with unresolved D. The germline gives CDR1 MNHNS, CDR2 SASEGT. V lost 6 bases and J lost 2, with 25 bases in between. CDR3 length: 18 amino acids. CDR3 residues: CASSLVIPGHKTQETQYF. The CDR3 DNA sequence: TGTGCCAGCAGCCTCGTTATTCCGGGCCACAAAACTCAAGAGACCCAGTACTTC.

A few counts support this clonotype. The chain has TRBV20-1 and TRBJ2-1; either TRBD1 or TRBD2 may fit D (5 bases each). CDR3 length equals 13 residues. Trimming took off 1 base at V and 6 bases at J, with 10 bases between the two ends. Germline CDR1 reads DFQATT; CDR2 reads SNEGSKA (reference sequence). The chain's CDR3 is CSARGSGRNEQFF. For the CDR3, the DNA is TGCAGTGCTAGAGGTTCGGGACGCAATGAGCAGTTCTTC.

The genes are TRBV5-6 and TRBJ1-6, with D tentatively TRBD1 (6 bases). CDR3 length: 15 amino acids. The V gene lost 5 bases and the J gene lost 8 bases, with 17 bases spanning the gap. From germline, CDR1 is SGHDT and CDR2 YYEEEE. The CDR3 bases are TGTGCCAGCAGGACCTGGGGGCAGGGTTATTCACCCCTCCACTTT. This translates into CASRTWGQGYSPLHF.

CDR3 protein: CASRRMLAEDNEQFF. CDR3 coding DNA: TGTGCCAGCAGAAGAATGTTGGCGGAAGACAATGAGCAGTTCTTC. The rearrangement joins TRBV11-2 to TRBJ2-1; the D is unclear. The ends were cut back, 6 bases at V and 5 bases at J, with 17 bases in the middle. This CDR3 has 15 residues. The germline V gene encodes CDR1 SGHAT and CDR2 FQNNGV. The full variable domain, with the rest looked up from reference TRBV11-2 and TRBJ2-1, is EAGVAQSPRYKIIEKRQSVAFWCNPISGHATLYWYQQILGQGPKLLIQFQNNGVVDDSQLPKDRFSAERLKGVDSTLKIQPAKLEDSAVYLCASRRMLAEDNEQFFGPGTRLTVL.

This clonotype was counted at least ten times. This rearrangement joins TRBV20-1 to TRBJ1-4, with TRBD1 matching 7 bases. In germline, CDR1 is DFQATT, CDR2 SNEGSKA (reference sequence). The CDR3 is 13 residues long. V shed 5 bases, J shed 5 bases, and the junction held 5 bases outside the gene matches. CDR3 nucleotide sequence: TGCAGTGCTCACAGGGGTCTAAATGAAAAACTGTTTTTT. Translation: CSAHRGLNEKLFF.

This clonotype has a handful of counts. CDR3 amino acids: CASSLGPGEVHEQFF. CDR3 DNA: TGCGCCAGCAGCTTAGGGCCGGGGGAGGTACATGAGCAGTTCTTC. The chain recombines TRBV5-1 with TRBJ2-1; D might be TRBD2 (6 bases). V gave up 2 bases and J gave up 8 bases, with 17 bases separating them. Germline assignment: CDR1 SGHRS and CDR2 YFSETQ. This CDR3 has 15 residues.

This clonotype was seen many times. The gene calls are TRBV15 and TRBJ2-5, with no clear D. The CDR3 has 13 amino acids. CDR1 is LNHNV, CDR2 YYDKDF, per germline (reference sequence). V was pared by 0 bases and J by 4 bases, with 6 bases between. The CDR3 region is CATSRDPGETQYF. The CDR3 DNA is TGTGCCACCAGCAGAGACCCGGGAGAGACCCAGTACTTC.

The CDR3 nucleotides are TGTGCCAGCAGCCTCACCCTCGGAGCGGAGACCCAGTACTTC. Its protein is CASSLTLGAETQYF. The chain carries TRBV7-9 and TRBJ2-5; D remains unclear. CDR1 SEHNR and CDR2 FQNEAQ come from the germline V gene (reference sequence). CDR3 size: 14 residues. The ends were cut back, 5 bases at V and 5 bases at J, with 15 bases in the middle.

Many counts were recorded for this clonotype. This CDR3 reads CASASGSTDTQYF. The CDR3 DNA reads as TGTGCCAGCGCTAGCGGTAGCACAGATACGCAGTATTTT. This chain connects TRBV7-9 to TRBJ2-3, with 7 bases lining up with TRBD2. With 8 bases clipped from V and 0 bases from J, the junction kept 2 bases outside the gene matches. The CDR3 is 13 amino acids. Germline CDR1 is SEHNR and CDR2 is FQNEAQ (reference sequence).

Here the CDR3 reads CASSIKIRGNEQFF. CDR3 in DNA: TGTGCCAGTAGTATAAAGATACGGGGGAATGAGCAGTTCTTC. This chain uses TRBV19 with TRBJ2-1; weak D call: TRBD2 (6 bases). Per germline, CDR1 LNHDA and CDR2 SQIVND (reference sequence). The ends were cut back, 2 bases at V and 7 bases at J, with 12 bases in the middle. The CDR3 runs to 14 residues.

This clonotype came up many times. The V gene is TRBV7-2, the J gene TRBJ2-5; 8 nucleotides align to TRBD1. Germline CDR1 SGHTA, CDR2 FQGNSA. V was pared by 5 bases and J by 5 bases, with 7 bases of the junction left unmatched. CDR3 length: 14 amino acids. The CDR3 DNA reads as TGTGCCAGCAGCCTACAGACAGGGGTGGAGACCCAGTACTTC. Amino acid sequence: CASSLQTGVETQYF.

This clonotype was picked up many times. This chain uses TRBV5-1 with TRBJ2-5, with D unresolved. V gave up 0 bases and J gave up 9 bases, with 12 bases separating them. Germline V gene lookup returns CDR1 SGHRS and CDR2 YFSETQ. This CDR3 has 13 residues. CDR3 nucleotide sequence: TGCGCCAGCAGCTTGGAGTCCCCTCAGCCCCAGTACTTC. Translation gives CASSLESPQPQYF.

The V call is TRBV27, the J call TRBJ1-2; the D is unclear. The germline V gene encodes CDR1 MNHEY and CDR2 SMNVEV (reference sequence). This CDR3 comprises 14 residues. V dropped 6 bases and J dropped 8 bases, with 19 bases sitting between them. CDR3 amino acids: CASSPNLQKGGYTF. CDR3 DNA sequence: TGTGCCAGCAGCCCTAATTTACAGAAGGGAGGCTACACCTTC.

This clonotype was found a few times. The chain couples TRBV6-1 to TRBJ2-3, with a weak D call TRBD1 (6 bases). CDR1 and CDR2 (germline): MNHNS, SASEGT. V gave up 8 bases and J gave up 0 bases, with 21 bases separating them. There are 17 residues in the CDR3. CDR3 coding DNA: TGTGCCAGCCTGAGCAACAGGGTGACGGCTAGCACAGATACGCAGTATTTT. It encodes CASLSNRVTASTDTQYF.

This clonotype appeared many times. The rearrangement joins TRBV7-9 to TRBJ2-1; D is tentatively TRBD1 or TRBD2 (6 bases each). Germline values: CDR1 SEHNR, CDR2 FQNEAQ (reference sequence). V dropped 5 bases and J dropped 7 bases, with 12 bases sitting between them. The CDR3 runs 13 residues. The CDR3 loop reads CASSPRGRNEQFF. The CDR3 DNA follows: TGTGCCAGCAGCCCCCGGGGGCGGAATGAGCAGTTCTTC. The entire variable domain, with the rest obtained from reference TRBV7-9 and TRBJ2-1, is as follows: DTGVSQNPRHKITKRGQNVTFRCDPISEHNRLYWYRQTLGQGPEFLTYFQNEAQLEKSRLLSDRFSAERPKGSFSTLEIQRTEQGDSAMYLCASSPRGRNEQFFGPGTRLTVL.

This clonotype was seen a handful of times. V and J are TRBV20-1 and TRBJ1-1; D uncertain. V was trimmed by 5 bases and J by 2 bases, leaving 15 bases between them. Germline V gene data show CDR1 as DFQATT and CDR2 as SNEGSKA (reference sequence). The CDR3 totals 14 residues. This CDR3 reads CSAAGWVQNTEAFF. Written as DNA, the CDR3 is TGCAGTGCTGCCGGGTGGGTGCAAAACACTGAAGCTTTCTTT.

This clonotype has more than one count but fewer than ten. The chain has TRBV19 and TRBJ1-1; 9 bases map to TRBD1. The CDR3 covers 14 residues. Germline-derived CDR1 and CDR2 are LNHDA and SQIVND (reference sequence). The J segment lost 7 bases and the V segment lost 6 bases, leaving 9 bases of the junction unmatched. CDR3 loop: CASRKGQGIGEAFF. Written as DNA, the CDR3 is TGTGCCAGTAGAAAGGGACAGGGCATTGGTGAAGCTTTCTTT.

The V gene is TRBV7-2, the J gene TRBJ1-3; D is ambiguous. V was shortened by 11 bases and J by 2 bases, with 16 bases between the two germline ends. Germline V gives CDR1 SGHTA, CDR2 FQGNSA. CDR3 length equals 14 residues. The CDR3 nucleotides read TGTGCCTGCGGGAAGAGCGACGCTGGAAACACCATATATTTT. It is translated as CACGKSDAGNTIYF. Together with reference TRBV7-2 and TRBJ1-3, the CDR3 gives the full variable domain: GAGVSQSPSNKVTEKGKDVELRCDPISGHTALYWYRQSLGQGLEFLIYFQGNSAPDKSGLPSDRFSAERTGGSVSTLTIQRTQQEDSAVYLCACGKSDAGNTIYFGEGSWLTVV.

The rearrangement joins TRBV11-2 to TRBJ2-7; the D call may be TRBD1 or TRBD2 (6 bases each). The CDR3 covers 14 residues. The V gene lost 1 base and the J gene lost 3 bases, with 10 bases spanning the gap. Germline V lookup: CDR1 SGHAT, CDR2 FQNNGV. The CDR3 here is CASSLGGTYYEQYF. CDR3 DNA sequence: TGTGCCAGCAGCTTAGGCGGGACATACTACGAGCAGTACTTC.